Presented here are 30 T cell receptor beta chains from one specimen sequenced in a study of T cell responses to AZD1222 COVID-19 vaccine. Sequencing used immunoSEQ multiplex PCR; TCRdb keeps in-frame clones, though not all of them. The sample holds 130,000 to 150,000 clones, 90% to 95% seen once. The sequencing used peripheral blood, collected on day 0 of AZD1222 vaccination. The source is an adult in good health.

In regard to this clone: One end of the junction fails to match germline, which may point to a read error. The V gene is TRBV7-9, the J gene TRBJ1-1, with a tentative D call TRBD1 (6 bases). The length of the CDR3 is 14 residues. Germline values: CDR1 SEHNR, CDR2 FQNEAQ (reference sequence). CDR3 residues: CASTLTGGPYEAFF. The DNA for the CDR3 is TGTGCCAGCACCTTAACGGGGGGGCCGTATGAAGCTTTCTTT.

In this sample, this clone turned up once. This rearrangement joins TRBV10-3 to TRBJ2-2; TRBD1 is a possible D gene (5 bases). Trimming took off 6 bases at V and 6 bases at J, with 14 bases between the two ends. From germline, CDR1 is ENHRY and CDR2 SYGVKD. This CDR3 is 14 amino acids long. The CDR3 sequence is CAISPQGDAGELFF. The CDR3 DNA sequence: TGTGCCATCAGCCCCCAGGGCGACGCCGGGGAGCTGTTTTTT.

This clone came up once. CDR3 sequence reads: CASTRQGSSYNSPLHF. In DNA form, the CDR3 reads TGTGCCAGCACCCGCCAGGGGAGCTCCTATAATTCACCCCTCCACTTT. The chain couples TRBV7-2 to TRBJ1-6, with D possibly matching TRBD1 (6 bases). CDR3 length equals 16 residues. Trimming left V 7 bases short and J 0 bases short, with 13 bases between. Germline CDR1 reads SGHTA; CDR2 reads FQGNSA.

The chain links TRBV11-2 to TRBJ1-1, with TRBD1 as a possible D gene (6 bases). Trimming took off 3 bases at V and 4 bases at J, with 12 bases between the two ends. The CDR3 covers 14 residues. CDR1 and CDR2 from the germline V gene are SGHAT and FQNNGV. In DNA, the CDR3 is TGTGCCAGCAGCTTCGGGGGCTTAATCACTGAAGCTTTCTTT. Encoded protein: CASSFGGLITEAFF.

V gene TRBV4-3 combines with J gene TRBJ2-7; TRBD1 aligns across 12 bases. Germline assignment: CDR1 LGHNA and CDR2 YSLEER. With 1 base clipped from V and 4 bases from J, the junction kept 5 bases outside the gene matches. The CDR3 loop spans 16 amino acids. The CDR3 protein is CASSQGAGQGAYEQYF. DNA for the CDR3: TGCGCCAGCAGCCAAGGAGCGGGACAGGGGGCTTACGAGCAGTACTTC.

This clone was seen more than once but under ten times. This chain joins TRBV12-3 or TRBV12-4 and TRBJ1-5; D unresolved. The CDR3 has 13 amino acids. Trimming left V 6 bases short and J 6 bases short, with 12 bases between. In nucleotides, the CDR3 is TGTGCCAGCAGCATCCTGGAAGCTCAGCCCCAGCATTTT. Its protein product is CASSILEAQPQHF.

V and J are TRBV5-1 and TRBJ1-2; D gene unclear. Germline CDR1 reads SGHRS; CDR2 reads YFSETQ. CDR3 length equals 13 residues. Trimming removed 1 base at V and 2 bases at J, with 6 bases between. CDR3 sequence reads: CASSLSRNYGYTF. The DNA of the CDR3 is TGCGCCAGCAGCTTGTCGCGAAACTATGGCTACACCTTC.

Only a few counts were recorded for this clone. The sample contains more than one DNA sequence encoding this CDR3. The V and J genes are TRBV6-2 or TRBV6-3 and TRBJ2-3; perhaps TRBD1 as D (5 bases). Per germline, CDR1 MNHEY and CDR2 SVGEGT. This CDR3 comprises 15 residues. The V end lost 2 bases, the J end lost 0 bases, and 9 bases lay between the germline ends. In DNA form, the CDR3 reads TGTGCCAGCAGTTACCGAGACAGAAGCACAGATACGCAGTATTTT. The encoded protein is CASSYRDRSTDTQYF.

DNA of the CDR3: TGTGCCAGCAGCCAAGACGTAGGGACAGGGGCCATGAACACTGAAGCTTTCTTT. Translation: CASSQDVGTGAMNTEAFF. The J gene is TRBJ1-1, the V gene TRBV4-2; TRBD1 agrees at 10 bases. J gave up 0 bases and V 0 bases, and 7 bases lay outside the gene matches. There are 18 residues in the CDR3. Germline loops: CDR1 LGHNA, CDR2 YNFKEQ.

The V and J genes are TRBV27 and TRBJ1-2, with D perhaps matching TRBD1 (6 bases). Between the trimmed V and J ends, which lost 7 bases and 4 bases, there was a span of 16 bases. In germline, CDR1 is MNHEY, CDR2 SMNVEV (reference sequence). This CDR3 is built from 14 residues. CDR3 protein: CASMPLDSFYGYTF. The CDR3 DNA sequence: TGTGCCAGCATGCCCTTGGACAGCTTCTATGGCTACACCTTC.

CDR3 DNA: TGTGCCAGCAGCCAAGATCCCGGGACAGGGGACGCAACTAATGAAAAACTGTTTTTT. Its protein product is CASSQDPGTGDATNEKLFF. The V gene is TRBV4-2, the J gene TRBJ1-4; 10 bases are shared with TRBD1. This CDR3 spans 19 amino acids. Germline values: CDR1 LGHNA, CDR2 YNFKEQ. J lost 0 bases, V lost 0 bases, and 7 bases had no gene match.

The chain links TRBV6-2 or TRBV6-3 to TRBJ2-1, with TRBD2 identical over 7 bases. V gave up 4 bases and J gave up 0 bases; unmatched junction bases: 6. Germline V gene sequence: CDR1 MNHEY, CDR2 SVGEGT. The CDR3 sequence is 16 residues long. The CDR3 reads CASSSWASGSYNEQFF. The CDR3 nucleotides are TGTGCCAGCAGTTCGTGGGCTAGCGGCTCCTACAATGAGCAGTTCTTC.

The rearrangement uses TRBV6-4 and TRBJ2-3; 7 bases map to TRBD2. Losses at the gene ends were 2 bases for V and 8 bases for J; bases not matched to a gene: 10. The CDR3 sequence is 15 residues long. Germline V gene data show CDR1 as MRHNA and CDR2 as SNTAGT. CDR3 nucleotides: TGTGCCAGCAGTGACCGTGCGGGAGAACTGGGTACGCAGTATTTT. Encoded protein: CASSDRAGELGTQYF.

CDR3 in amino acids: CASSQEFTSSTGELFF. The CDR3 DNA sequence: TGCGCCAGCAGCCAAGAATTTACCAGTTCCACCGGGGAGCTGTTTTTT. V usage is TRBV4-3 and J usage is TRBJ2-2, with D unresolved. The CDR3 covers 16 residues. Germline values: CDR1 LGHNA, CDR2 YSLEER. Trimming cost V 0 bases and J 4 bases, with 12 bases left between them.

This clone was detected only once. As DNA, the CDR3 is TGCGCCAGCAGCTTTGTCGACGTGGAGACACCCATCTACAATGAGCAGTTCTTC. It codes for CASSFVDVETPIYNEQFF. The chain uses TRBV5-1 and TRBJ2-1; D remains unclear. CDR3 size: 18 residues. Germline CDR1 SGHRS, CDR2 YFSETQ. V was clipped by 2 bases and J by 3 bases, with 21 bases between them.

The J gene is TRBJ2-1, the V gene TRBV7-2; TRBD1 agrees at 7 bases. V trimming: 5 bases; J trimming: 4 bases; junction bases outside the gene matches: 8. The CDR3 runs to 15 residues. The V gene's germline CDR1 is SGHTA and CDR2 FQGNSA. Here the CDR3 DNA reads TGTGCCAGCAGCGCCGATCCAGGGGGTTACAATGAGCAGTTCTTC. Protein product: CASSADPGGYNEQFF.

The rearrangement links TRBV11-2 to TRBJ1-3; D not resolved. V was cut by 5 bases and J by 0 bases, with 2 bases left in between. There are 12 residues in the CDR3. Germline values: CDR1 SGHAT, CDR2 FQNNGV. The CDR3 region is CASSTSGNTIYF. The CDR3, as DNA: TGTGCCAGCAGCACCTCTGGAAACACCATATATTTT.

The CDR3 reads CAAGPNYGYTF. In DNA, the CDR3 is TGTGCCGCGGGGCCTAACTATGGCTACACCTTC. The rearrangement joins TRBV28 to TRBJ1-2; TRBD1 might be the D (5 bases). This CDR3 is built from 11 residues. Trimming left V 11 bases short and J 0 bases short, with 7 bases between. CDR1 MDHEN and CDR2 SYDVKM come from the germline V gene.

This chain joins TRBV12-3 or TRBV12-4 and TRBJ1-2, with a tentative D call TRBD1 (5 bases). CDR3 length: 13 amino acids. The germline V and J ends were trimmed by 3 bases and 8 bases, with 13 bases remaining between them. As DNA, the CDR3 is TGTGCCAGCAGTTTTACCCTGGGGGAAGGCTACACCTTC. This sequence encodes CASSFTLGEGYTF.

The chain has TRBV12-3 or TRBV12-4 and TRBJ2-7; D possibly matches TRBD1 or TRBD2 (6 bases each). Trimming cost V 7 bases and J 6 bases, with 16 bases left between them. This CDR3 spans 13 amino acids. In DNA, the CDR3 is TGTGCCAGCAAGTGGGGGGCGGATTCCGAGCAGTACTTC. Translating it yields CASKWGADSEQYF.

A word on this clone: At the DNA level, this CDR3 is encoded by other sequences in the same sample as well. The gene calls are TRBV2 and TRBJ1-2; 7 positions agree with TRBD1. The CDR3 has 11 residues. The V segment lost 9 bases and the J segment 8 bases; nucleotides outside the gene matches: 6. Germline CDR1 SNHLY, CDR2 FYNNEI. The CDR3 nucleotides are TGTGCCAGTCGACAGGGCGGAGGCTACACCTTC. Protein: CASRQGGGYTF. The full variable domain, with the rest looked up from reference TRBV2 and TRBJ1-2, is EPEVTQTPSHQVTQMGQEVILRCVPISNHLYFYWYRQILGQKVEFLVSFYNNEISEKSEIFDDQFSVERPDGSNFTLKIRSTKLEDSAMYFCASRQGGGYTFGSGTRLTVV.

This chain uses TRBV7-2 with TRBJ2-1; D unresolved. With 5 bases removed from V and 3 bases from J, the gap between germline ends came to 8 bases. This CDR3 is 13 amino acids long. CDR1 and CDR2 (germline): SGHTA, FQGNSA. CDR3 bases: TGTGCCAGCAGCCTGAAGTACTACAATGAGCAGTTCTTC. Protein sequence: CASSLKYYNEQFF.

This clone showed up just once. The rearrangement joins TRBV28 to TRBJ1-4; D remains unclear. Between the trimmed V and J ends, which lost 5 bases and 7 bases, there was a span of 17 bases. CDR1 and CDR2 from the germline V gene are MDHEN and SYDVKM. The CDR3 is made up of 15 amino acids. The CDR3 spells CASSRSDKTSEKLFF. The CDR3 bases are TGTGCCAGCAGTCGCTCAGACAAGACCTCTGAAAAACTGTTTTTT.

The chain has TRBV27 and TRBJ2-4; D unclear. In germline, CDR1 is MNHEY, CDR2 SMNVEV (reference sequence). V was shortened by 6 bases and J by 0 bases, with 3 bases between the two germline ends. The CDR3 spans 12 residues. CDR3 coding DNA: TGTGCCAGCAGACTAGCCAAAAACATTCAGTACTTC. It yields the protein CASRLAKNIQYF.

This chain links TRBV4-2 with TRBJ2-7; the match to TRBD1 covers 11 bases. CDR1 is LGHNA, CDR2 YNFKEQ, per germline. This CDR3 comprises 16 residues. Losses at the gene ends were 4 bases for V and 5 bases for J; bases not matched to a gene: 10. CDR3 in DNA: TGTGCCAGCAGCCTTAAACGGGACAGGGGGTCGGACGAGCAGTACTTC. It yields the protein CASSLKRDRGSDEQYF.

This clone was recorded only once. This chain links TRBV7-9 with TRBJ2-7, with D perhaps TRBD1 (7 bases). Germline loops: CDR1 SEHNR, CDR2 FQNEAQ (reference sequence). The CDR3 is 12 residues long. Deletions cut 8 bases from V and 4 bases from J, with 12 bases between. CDR3 DNA: TGTGCCAGCTCCAGGGGGACTTACGAGCAGTACTTC. It codes for CASSRGTYEQYF. Combining the CDR3 with reference TRBV7-9 and TRBJ2-7 gives the whole variable domain DTGVSQNPRHKITKRGQNVTFRCDPISEHNRLYWYRQTLGQGPEFLTYFQNEAQLEKSRLLSDRFSAERPKGSFSTLEIQRTEQGDSAMYLCASSRGTYEQYFGPGTRLTVT.

The rearrangement uses TRBV19 and TRBJ2-1, with TRBD2 identical over 9 bases. The CDR3 sequence is 16 residues long. Unmatched junction bases numbered 8, after V lost 5 bases and J lost 3 bases. Germline CDR1 and CDR2: LNHDA and SQIVND (reference sequence). CDR3 DNA: TGTGCCAGTAGTCAAACTAGCGGGTGGGGCTACAATGAGCAGTTCTTC. Encoded protein: CASSQTSGWGYNEQFF.

The rearrangement joins TRBV9 to TRBJ2-3; a weak D match, TRBD1 (6 bases). Per the germline V gene, CDR1 is SGDLS and CDR2 is YYNGEE. Trimming shortened V by 3 bases and J by 5 bases, and 10 bases separated the two germline ends. This CDR3 is built from 13 residues. The DNA of the CDR3 is TGTGCCAGCAGCGAGTCACAGGGAGATACGCAGTATTTT. Translated: CASSESQGDTQYF.

The chain recombines TRBV7-9 with TRBJ1-2; D is possibly TRBD1 (5 bases). This CDR3 is built from 15 residues. The ends were cut back, 8 bases at V and 0 bases at J, with 16 bases in the middle. Germline CDR1 reads SEHNR; CDR2 reads FQNEAQ (reference sequence). The CDR3 sequence is CASREGLGPNYGYTF. DNA for the CDR3: TGTGCCAGCCGGGAGGGGCTGGGGCCTAACTATGGCTACACCTTC. The full variable domain, its missing parts supplied by reference TRBV7-9 and TRBJ1-2, is DTGVSQNPRHKITKRGQNVTFRCDPISEHNRLYWYRQTLGQGPEFLTYFQNEAQLEKSRLLSDRFSAERPKGSFSTLEIQRTEQGDSAMYLCASREGLGPNYGYTFGSGTRLTVV.

The DNA for the CDR3 is TGTGCCAGCAGGAACAGAGCTGGCGGGGAGCTGTTTTTT. Its translation is CASRNRAGGELFF. The rearrangement links TRBV25-1 to TRBJ2-2; D unresolved. Germline CDR1 and CDR2: MGHDK and SYGVNS. This CDR3 spans 13 amino acids. Trimming took 6 bases from V and 7 from J, leaving 12 bases between them.